The 17 T cell receptor beta chains below were found in one sample sequenced in a study of shared clonotypes between healthy human individuals. This table comes from immunoSEQ multiplex PCR, and its TCRdb copy is limited to in-frame clones, with some not included. Altogether approximately 2.4 million clones are present, approximately 94% being singletons, with the ten largest covering about 0.13%. Sequencing was performed on naive CD4+ T cells sorted from blood. This sample's subset: CD45RA+ positively selected. All receptors derive from a man younger than 35 in good health.

CDR3 DNA sequence: TGTGCCAGCAGACCCCAGGGGCCAGGGGGGACTGAAGCTTTCTTT. Its translation: CASRPQGPGGTEAFF. The V call is TRBV5-6, the J call TRBJ1-1; 7 positions match TRBD1. V shed 5 bases, J shed 5 bases, and the junction held 12 bases outside the gene matches. Germline V gives CDR1 SGHDT, CDR2 YYEEEE. There are 15 residues in the CDR3.

The chain is built from TRBV5-6 and TRBJ1-6, with 9 bases matching TRBD1. CDR3 length equals 15 residues. CDR1 is SGHDT and CDR2 is YYEEEE in the germline V gene. Trimming took 2 bases from V and 9 from J; bases not matched to a gene: 6. This chain's CDR3 is CASSFAGTGISPLHF. The CDR3, as DNA: TGTGCCAGCAGCTTCGCCGGGACAGGGATTTCACCCCTCCACTTT.

The J gene is TRBJ2-5, the V gene TRBV21-1; the table's TRBD1 call for D was not verified on the DNA. TRBV21-1 is noted as a pseudogene. The CDR3 contains 14 residues. CDR3 protein: CASGLQGPQETQYF. CDR3 nucleotide sequence: TGTGCCAGCGGATTACAGGGGCCTCAAGAGACCCAGTACTTC.

The chain recombines TRBV29-1 with TRBJ1-2; a weak D match, TRBD1 (6 bases). The CDR3 runs 14 residues. Trimming removed 5 bases at V and 0 bases at J, with 13 bases between. Germline assignment: CDR1 SQVTM and CDR2 ANQGSEA. As DNA, the CDR3 is TGCAGCGTTTTACAGGGTTCAGCTAACTATGGCTACACCTTC. The encoded protein is CSVLQGSANYGYTF.

The chain recombines TRBV19 with TRBJ1-2; D unresolved. The germline CDR1 and CDR2 sequences are LNHDA and SQIVND (reference sequence). V gave up 4 bases and J gave up 1 base, with 10 bases separating them. The CDR3 runs 14 residues. Here the CDR3 DNA reads TGTGCCAGTAGTAAAGGTGGCAGTAACTATGGCTACACCTTC. Translated, it gives CASSKGGSNYGYTF.

The chain has TRBV11-2 and TRBJ1-6; 9 nucleotides line up with TRBD1. The CDR3 spans 16 residues. Germline V gives CDR1 SGHAT, CDR2 FQNNGV. Trimming at V came to 5 bases and at J to 9 bases, leaving 11 bases not matched to a gene. In nucleotides, the CDR3 is TGTGCCAGCAGCCTCGGACAGGGGAGCTGGGTTTCACCCCTCCACTTT. Protein product: CASSLGQGSWVSPLHF.

The V and J genes are TRBV12-2 and TRBJ2-5; the table's D gene call, TRBD1, was not cross checked with the DNA. TRBV12-2 is a recognized pseudogene. This CDR3 has 16 amino acids. The CDR3 nucleotides read TGTGCAAGTCGCTTAAAGGTTGGACAGGTTGGCGAGACCCAGTACTTC. It translates to CASRLKVGQVGETQYF.

The V call is TRBV4-1, the J call TRBJ1-1; possibly TRBD1 for D (6 bases). This CDR3 contains 14 residues. V lost 1 base and J 4 bases, leaving 10 bases between the germline ends. In germline, CDR1 is MGHRA, CDR2 YSYEKL. DNA of the CDR3: TGCGCCAGCAGCCAAGTTCAGGGGAGCACTGAAGCTTTCTTT. Encoded protein: CASSQVQGSTEAFF.

The chain couples TRBV7-8 to TRBJ2-7; 10 nucleotides match TRBD2. The CDR3 has 15 amino acids. Trimming cost V 4 bases and J 0 bases; bases outside gene matches: 3. Germline V gene lookup returns CDR1 SGHVS and CDR2 FQNEAQ. CDR3 nucleotides: TGTGCCAGCAGCTCCGGGACTAGCGCCTCCTACGAGCAGTACTTC. The encoded protein is CASSSGTSASYEQYF. Together with reference TRBV7-8 and TRBJ2-7, the CDR3 gives the full variable domain: GAGVSQSPRYKVAKRGQDVALRCDPISGHVSLFWYQQALGQGPEFLTYFQNEAQLDKSGLPSDRFFAERPEGSVSTLKIQRTQQEDSAVYLCASSSGTSASYEQYFGPGTRLTVT.

The CDR3 loop is CASSSPVLGTQYF. The CDR3 DNA reads as TGTGCCAGCAGTTCCCCGGTCTTAGGTACGCAGTATTTT. The chain employs TRBV28 and TRBJ2-3; D unclear. This CDR3 has 13 residues. V lost 4 bases and J 8 bases, leaving 13 bases between the germline ends. Germline-derived CDR1 and CDR2 are MDHEN and SYDVKM.

This chain connects TRBV19 to TRBJ1-1, with no clear D. The V and J ends lost 7 bases and 3 bases respectively, with 18 bases between them. The CDR3 extends over 15 amino acids. Germline lookup yields CDR1 LNHDA and CDR2 SQIVND (reference sequence). In DNA form, the CDR3 reads TGTGCCAGTACCACCCAGGCGGGGAGGCACACTGAAGCTTTCTTT. It specifies CASTTQAGRHTEAFF. Complete variable domain (other parts from reference TRBV19 and TRBJ1-1): DGGITQSPKYLFRKEGQNVTLSCEQNLNHDAMYWYRQDPGQGLRLIYYSQIVNDFQKGDIAEGYSVSREKKESFPLTVTSAQKNPTAFYLCASTTQAGRHTEAFFGQGTRLTVV.

Remarks on this clone: The sample has other DNA sequences that encode this CDR3 too. The chain joins TRBV6-5 to TRBJ2-7; 9 nucleotides align to TRBD1. The V segment lost 2 bases and the J segment 2 bases; nucleotides outside the gene matches: 1. Per germline, CDR1 MNHEY and CDR2 SVGAGI. The CDR3 loop spans 14 amino acids. This CDR3 reads CASSYGQGTYEQYF. Here the CDR3 DNA reads TGTGCCAGCAGTTACGGACAGGGGACCTACGAGCAGTACTTC.

On this clone itself: Mismatch with germline at one junction end may stem from a read error. The gene calls are TRBV5-6 and TRBJ2-7; D not certain. CDR3 length: 14 amino acids. CDR1 and CDR2 from the germline V gene are SGHDT and YYEEEE. CDR3 residues: CASSRAVPPYEQHF. The CDR3 nucleotides are TGTGCCAGCAGTCGGGCAGTTCCTCCCTACGAGCAGCACTTC.

The CDR3 nucleotides are TGTGCCAGCAGCTTCGACCGTCCTAATGAAAAACTGTTTTTT. Translated: CASSFDRPNEKLFF. V usage is TRBV7-9 and J usage is TRBJ1-4; D is undetermined. The CDR3 sequence is 14 residues long. CDR1 and CDR2 (germline): SEHNR, FQNEAQ (reference sequence). Trimming pared 3 bases from V and 3 bases from J, leaving 8 bases between.

Concerning this clone itself: It is likely a read error, because the conserved phenylalanine at the end of the CDR3 is missing. This chain links TRBV2 with TRBJ1-1; D remains ambiguous. The CDR3 totals 14 residues. Germline loops: CDR1 SNHLY, CDR2 FYNNEI. Trimming took off 6 bases at V and 0 bases at J, with 11 bases between the two ends. The CDR3 coding sequence is TGTGCCAGCAGAGCGCTGACCGTGAACACTGAAGCTTTCTGT. It translates to CASRALTVNTEAFC.

This chain joins TRBV6-5 and TRBJ1-1; D remains unclear. Germline CDR1 and CDR2: MNHEY and SVGAGI. Trimming shortened V by 8 bases and J by 3 bases, and 10 bases separated the two germline ends. This CDR3 is built from 12 residues. The CDR3 sequence is CASRRGHTEAFF. The CDR3 bases are TGTGCCAGCCGACGGGGTCACACTGAAGCTTTCTTT.

J is TRBJ1-3 and V is TRBV5-1; no definite D call. The CDR3 consists of 14 residues. Germline V gene data show CDR1 as SGHRS and CDR2 as YFSETQ. V was pared by 0 bases and J by 4 bases, with 8 bases between. In DNA form, the CDR3 reads TGCGCCAGCAGCTTGGGATCAGAAGGAAACACCATATATTTT. Translating gives CASSLGSEGNTIYF.